The rows below give T cell receptor beta chains drawn from one sample of a study of T cells after yellow fever vaccination. Each CDR3 protein is one row after TCRdb ran MiXCR on the 5' RACE reads. Of some 550,000 distinct CDR3 sequences listed, roughly 21% are singletons. Sequences were derived from PBMCs, sampled 15 days after the yellow fever booster vaccination. Every receptor here comes from a man aged 25-45 years who received the YFV17D yellow fever vaccine. Both conserved end residues are part of each CDR3. A D gene is named only where the DNA matches it firmly. Clone sizes are given selectively: once, few, many, or a class where the clone is expanded.

TRBJ2-7 NA TRBV20-1 NA CSARGIGGFGYEQYF TGCAGTGCTAGAGGTATTGGGGGGTTTGGCTACGAGCAGTACTTC
TRBJ1-1 TRBD1 TRBV5-1 many CASSFTGENTEAFF TGCGCCAGCAGCTTCACAGGGGAAAACACTGAAGCTTTCTTT
TRBJ2-5 TRBD2 TRBV7-2 few CASRSLAGPQETQYF TGTGCCAGCAGATCCCTAGCGGGACCCCAAGAGACCCAGTACTTC
TRBJ1-4 TRBD1 TRBV27 few CASSSGQFNEKLFF TGTGCCAGCAGTTCGGGACAGTTTAATGAAAAACTGTTTTTT
TRBJ2-7 NA TRBV12-3/TRBV12-4 few CASSWTDSSYEQYF TGTGCCAGCAGTTGGACAGATAGCTCCTACGAGCAGTACTTC
TRBJ1-1 NA TRBV20-1 few CSASPHGTEAFF TGCAGTGCTAGCCCCCACGGCACTGAAGCTTTCTTT
TRBJ2-1 NA TRBV10-3 NA CAISESTGPYNEQFF TGTGCCATCAGTGAGTCAACAGGACCCTACAATGAGCAGTTCTTC
TRBJ2-7 NA TRBV12-3/TRBV12-4 few CASSPSLWGEPYEQYF TGTGCCAGCAGTCCCTCATTATGGGGCGAACCCTACGAGCAGTACTTC
TRBJ2-7 NA TRBV4-3 NA CASSSGASTYYEQYF TGCGCCAGCAGCTCAGGGGCCTCGACCTACTACGAGCAGTACTTC
TRBJ2-3 NA TRBV3-1 many CASSQRGSTDTQYF TGTGCCAGCAGCCAAAGAGGGAGCACAGATACGCAGTATTTT
TRBJ2-1 TRBD2 TRBV12-3/TRBV12-4 NA CASSSLAGLFNEQFF TGTGCCAGCAGCTCTTTAGCGGGACTATTCAATGAGCAGTTCTTC
TRBJ2-7 TRBD1 TRBV30 NA CAWSAGQVAYEQYF TGTGCCTGGAGCGCGGGACAGGTTGCCTACGAGCAGTACTTC
TRBJ1-1 TRBD1 TRBV25-1 few CASSDYRGRAEAFF TGTGCCAGCAGTGACTACAGGGGTAGGGCTGAAGCTTTCTTT
TRBJ2-7 TRBD1 TRBV11-2 few CASTIRDRPYEQYF TGTGCCAGCACCATCCGGGACAGGCCCTACGAGCAGTACTTC
TRBJ2-1 NA TRBV18 NA CASSPGTGSDEQFF TGTGCCAGCTCACCAGGTACGGGATCCGATGAGCAGTTCTTC
TRBJ2-7 NA TRBV20-1 NA CSARVQLSYEQYF TGCAGTGCTAGAGTGCAACTATCCTACGAGCAGTACTTC
TRBJ2-7 TRBD2 TRBV7-2 NA CASSVGLAGDEQYF TGTGCCAGCAGCGTGGGACTAGCGGGAGACGAGCAGTACTTC
TRBJ2-2 NA TRBV14 NA CASRRRATGELFF TGTGCCAGCAGGCGACGCGCGACCGGGGAGCTGTTTTTT
TRBJ2-5 NA TRBV23-1 NA CASSQNFEPTQETQYF TGCGCCAGCAGTCAGAACTTCGAGCCTACCCAAGAGACCCAGTACTTC
TRBJ2-5 TRBD2 TRBV10-3 few CAISDTSGKRKETQYF TGTGCCATCAGTGACACTAGCGGGAAAAGGAAAGAGACCCAGTACTTC
TRBJ2-3 NA TRBV20-1 NA CSAIRDVTDTQYF TGCAGTGCTATTCGGGACGTCACAGATACGCAGTATTTT
TRBJ2-5 NA TRBV19 NA CASSTHRGEDSRGETQYF TGTGCCAGTAGTACCCATAGGGGGGAAGACAGTCGCGGAGAGACCCAGTACTTC
TRBJ2-2 NA TRBV29-1 few CSAQSGLYTGELFF TGCAGCGCCCAATCGGGACTTTACACCGGGGAGCTGTTTTTT
TRBJ2-7 NA TRBV21-1 NA CASSKTGDEQYF TGTGCCAGCAGCAAAACGGGGGACGAGCAGTACTTC
TRBJ2-7 TRBD2 TRBV6-1 NA CASSRTTSGSGYEQYF TGTGCCAGCAGCCGCACCACTAGCGGGAGCGGCTACGAGCAGTACTTC
TRBJ1-4 NA TRBV5-1 NA CASSKETNEKLFF TGCGCCAGCAGTAAGGAAACTAATGAAAAACTGTTTTTT
TRBJ2-7 TRBD2 TRBV20-1 few CSARPSGTYEQYF TGCAGTGCTAGGCCTAGCGGTACCTACGAGCAGTACTTC
TRBJ2-6 NA TRBV4-2 few CASSQFLSGANVLTF TGTGCCAGCAGCCAATTCCTCTCTGGGGCCAACGTCCTGACTTTC
TRBJ2-3 TRBD2 TRBV15 few CATSIKGRLAGDGGVTDTQYF TGTGCCACCAGCATAAAAGGAAGACTAGCGGGAGACGGGGGAGTCACAGATACGCAGTATTTT
TRBJ2-1 TRBD2 TRBV5-6 few CASSLRTSGTYNEQFF TGTGCCAGCAGCTTGAGGACTAGCGGGACCTACAATGAGCAGTTCTTC
TRBJ2-3 NA TRBV27 few CASSFTPYGDTQYF TGTGCCAGCAGTTTTACCCCATACGGAGATACGCAGTATTTT
TRBJ2-1 NA TRBV11-3 NA CASSLRTRDEQFF TGTGCCAGCAGCTTACGAACCCGGGATGAGCAGTTCTTC
TRBJ2-1 TRBD2 TRBV19 NA CASSIRAGVRNEQFF TGTGCCAGTAGTATTCGAGCGGGAGTCAGGAATGAGCAGTTCTTC
TRBJ2-1 TRBD2 TRBV15 few CATSRGLAGYNEQFF TGTGCCACCAGCAGAGGACTAGCGGGCTACAATGAGCAGTTCTTC
TRBJ2-7 TRBD1 TRBV7-9 few CASSSTGFSYEQYF TGTGCCAGCAGCTCGACAGGGTTCTCCTACGAGCAGTACTTC
TRBJ2-1 TRBD2 TRBV14 few CASSHLREGYNEQFF TGTGCCAGCAGCCATTTACGGGAGGGATACAATGAGCAGTTCTTC
TRBJ2-2 NA TRBV10-3 few CAIRITLESTGELFF TGTGCCATCAGAATCACTTTAGAGAGCACCGGGGAGCTGTTTTTT
TRBJ1-4 NA TRBV6-5 few CASRGSFNEKLFF TGTGCCAGCCGAGGCAGCTTTAATGAAAAACTGTTTTTT
TRBJ2-2 NA TRBV5-1 few CASSLADGWELFF TGCGCCAGCAGCTTGGCCGACGGGTGGGAGCTGTTTTTT
TRBJ2-3 TRBD2 TRBV6-1 NA CASSRGTSGIRDTQYF TGTGCCAGCAGCCGCGGGACTAGCGGGATCAGGGATACGCAGTATTTT
TRBJ2-5 NA TRBV5-1 NA CASRPGRVQETQYF TGCGCCAGCAGACCCGGGAGAGTCCAAGAGACCCAGTACTTC
TRBJ2-7 NA TRBV7-2 few CASRASGGSSYEQYF TGTGCCAGCAGAGCGAGCGGAGGAAGCTCCTACGAGCAGTACTTC
TRBJ2-3 NA TRBV20-1 few CSAPPGGSTDTQYF TGCAGTGCTCCCCCCGGTGGGAGCACAGATACGCAGTATTTT
TRBJ2-2 NA TRBV20-1 few CSARDRTANTGELFF TGCAGTGCTAGAGATAGGACTGCGAACACCGGGGAGCTGTTTTTT
TRBJ2-3 TRBD2 TRBV18 NA CASSPELAGPTDTQYF TGTGCCAGCTCACCTGAACTAGCGGGACCCACAGATACGCAGTATTTT
TRBJ2-1 TRBD2 TRBV5-1 NA CASSLSLAGDNEQFF TGCGCCAGCAGCTTAAGCCTAGCGGGGGACAATGAGCAGTTCTTC
TRBJ2-1 NA TRBV7-2 NA CASSLASTEQFF TGTGCCAGCAGCTTAGCTAGTACTGAGCAGTTCTTC
TRBJ2-2 NA TRBV5-1 few CASSPVGAGTTGELFF TGCGCCAGCAGCCCCGTGGGTGCGGGCACGACCGGGGAGCTGTTTTTT
TRBJ1-1 NA TRBV5-1 NA CASTRKEGRPTEAFF TGCGCCAGCACGCGAAAAGAGGGACGGCCCACTGAAGCTTTCTTT
TRBJ2-7 TRBD2 TRBV5-1 few CASSLTIGLAGIYEQYF TGCGCCAGCAGCTTGACAATTGGACTAGCGGGAATATACGAGCAGTACTTC
TRBJ2-2 TRBD2 TRBV28 many CASRVGLAATGELFF TGTGCCAGCAGGGTGGGACTAGCGGCCACCGGGGAGCTGTTTTTT
TRBJ2-1 TRBD2 TRBV7-3 few CASSLGTSGRYSNEQFF TGTGCCAGCAGCTTGGGGACTAGCGGGAGGTATTCTAATGAGCAGTTCTTC
TRBJ2-1 TRBD1 TRBV30 NA CAWSVTGGGPQFF TGTGCCTGGAGTGTAACAGGGGGCGGCCCACAGTTCTTC
TRBJ2-5 NA TRBV6-1 NA CASSRPGGARQETQYF TGTGCCAGCAGCCGCCCTGGCGGGGCGCGCCAAGAGACCCAGTACTTC
TRBJ2-7 NA TRBV5-1 many CASSRDSQSSYEQYF TGCGCCAGCAGCCGGGACTCGCAGAGCTCCTACGAGCAGTACTTC
TRBJ2-1 TRBD2 TRBV12-3/TRBV12-4 few CASTEGLADEQFF TGTGCCAGCACCGAGGGACTAGCCGATGAGCAGTTCTTC
TRBJ2-6 NA TRBV11-2 few CASSTPFSGANVLTF TGTGCCAGCAGCACCCCATTTTCTGGGGCCAACGTCCTGACTTTC